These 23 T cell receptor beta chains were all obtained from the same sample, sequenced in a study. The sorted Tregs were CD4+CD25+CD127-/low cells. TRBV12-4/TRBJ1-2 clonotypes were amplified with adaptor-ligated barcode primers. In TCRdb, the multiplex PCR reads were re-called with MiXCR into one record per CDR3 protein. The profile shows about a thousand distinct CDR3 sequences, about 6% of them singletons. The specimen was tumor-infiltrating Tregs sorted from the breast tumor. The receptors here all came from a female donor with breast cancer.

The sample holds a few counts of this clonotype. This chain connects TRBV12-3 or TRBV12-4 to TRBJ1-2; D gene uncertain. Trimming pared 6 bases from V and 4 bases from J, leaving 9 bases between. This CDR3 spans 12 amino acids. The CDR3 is CASSGGFYGYTF. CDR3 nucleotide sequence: TGTGCCAGCAGCGGAGGTTTCTATGGCTACACCTTC.

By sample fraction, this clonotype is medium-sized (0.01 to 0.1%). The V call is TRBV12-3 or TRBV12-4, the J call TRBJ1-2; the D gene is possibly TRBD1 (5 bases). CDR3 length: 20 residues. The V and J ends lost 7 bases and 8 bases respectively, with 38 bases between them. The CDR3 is CASTPGPQTERGPRRYGYTF. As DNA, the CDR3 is TGTGCCAGCACACCGGGACCACAGACTGAACGGGGTCCCAGGAGATACGGCTACACCTTC.

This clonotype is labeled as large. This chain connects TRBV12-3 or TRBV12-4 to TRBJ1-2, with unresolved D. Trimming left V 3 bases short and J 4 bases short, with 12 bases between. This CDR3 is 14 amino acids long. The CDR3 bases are TGTGCCAGCAGTTTGCGTGGGAATCTCTATGGCTACACCTTC. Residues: CASSLRGNLYGYTF.

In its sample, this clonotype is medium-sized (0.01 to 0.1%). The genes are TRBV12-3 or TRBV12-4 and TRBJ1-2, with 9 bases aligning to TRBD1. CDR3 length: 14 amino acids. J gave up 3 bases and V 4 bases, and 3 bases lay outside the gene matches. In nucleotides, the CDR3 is TGTGCCAGCAGTTCCCGGACAGGGGACTATGGCTACACCTTC. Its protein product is CASSSRTGDYGYTF.

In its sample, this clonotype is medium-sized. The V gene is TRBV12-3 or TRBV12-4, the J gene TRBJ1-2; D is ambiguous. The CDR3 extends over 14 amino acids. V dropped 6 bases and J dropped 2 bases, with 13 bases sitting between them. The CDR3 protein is CASRPTVLNYGYTF. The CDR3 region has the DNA TGTGCCAGCAGACCTACAGTCCTAAACTATGGCTACACCTTC.

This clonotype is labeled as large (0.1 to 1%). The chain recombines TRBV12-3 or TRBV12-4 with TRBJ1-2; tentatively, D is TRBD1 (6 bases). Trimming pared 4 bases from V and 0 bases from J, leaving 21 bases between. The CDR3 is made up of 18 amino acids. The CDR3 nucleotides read TGTGCCAGCAGTTCCGAAGGGCTCCAGGGGATAGCTAACTATGGCTACACCTTC. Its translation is CASSSEGLQGIANYGYTF.

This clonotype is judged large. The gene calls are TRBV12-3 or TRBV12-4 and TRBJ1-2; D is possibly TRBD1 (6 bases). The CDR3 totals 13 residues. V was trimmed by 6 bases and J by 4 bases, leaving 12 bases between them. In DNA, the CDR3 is TGTGCCAGCAGCCAGAAACAGGGCTATGGCTACACCTTC. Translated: CASSQKQGYGYTF.

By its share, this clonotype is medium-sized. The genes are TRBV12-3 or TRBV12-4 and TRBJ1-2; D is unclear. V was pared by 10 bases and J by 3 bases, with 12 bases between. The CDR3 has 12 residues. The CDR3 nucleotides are TGTGCCACCTTTCGACCGGACTATGGCTACACCTTC. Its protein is CATFRPDYGYTF.

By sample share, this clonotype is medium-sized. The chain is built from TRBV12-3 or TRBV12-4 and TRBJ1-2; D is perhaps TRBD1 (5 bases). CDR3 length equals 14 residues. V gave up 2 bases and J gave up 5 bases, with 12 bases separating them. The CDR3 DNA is TGTGCCAGCAGTTTACCAGGGCGGGAGTATGGCTACACCTTC. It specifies CASSLPGREYGYTF.

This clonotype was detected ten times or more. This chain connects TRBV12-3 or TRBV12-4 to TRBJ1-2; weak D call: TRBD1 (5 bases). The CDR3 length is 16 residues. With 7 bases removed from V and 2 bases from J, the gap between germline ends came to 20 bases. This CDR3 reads CASTSLWGGTNYGYTF. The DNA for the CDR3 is TGTGCCAGCACCTCCTTGTGGGGTGGGACCAACTATGGCTACACCTTC.

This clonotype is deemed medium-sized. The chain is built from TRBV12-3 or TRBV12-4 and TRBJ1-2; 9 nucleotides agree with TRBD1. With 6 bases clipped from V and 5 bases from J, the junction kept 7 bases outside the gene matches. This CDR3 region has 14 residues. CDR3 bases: TGTGCCAGCAGCCGAGGACAGGGGAGTTATGGCTACACCTTC. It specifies CASSRGQGSYGYTF.

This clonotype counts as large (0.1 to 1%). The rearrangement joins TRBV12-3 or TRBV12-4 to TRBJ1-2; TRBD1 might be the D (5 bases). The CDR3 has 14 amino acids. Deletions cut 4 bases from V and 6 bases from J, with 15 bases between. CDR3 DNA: TGTGCCAGCAGTTCGACAGTTTTCCTTGATGGCTACACCTTC. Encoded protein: CASSSTVFLDGYTF.

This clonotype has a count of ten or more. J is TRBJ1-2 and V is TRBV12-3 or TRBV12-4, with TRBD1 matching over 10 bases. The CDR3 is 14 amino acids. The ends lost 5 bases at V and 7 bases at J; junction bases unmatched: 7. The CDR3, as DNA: TGTGCCAGCAGTCGGGACAGGGGAGTGGGTGGCTACACCTTC. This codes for CASSRDRGVGGYTF.

The CDR3 nucleotides read TGTGCCAGCAGTTCCCAAAGGTATGGCTACACCTTC. This codes for CASSSQRYGYTF. The V and J genes are TRBV12-3 or TRBV12-4 and TRBJ1-2, with unresolved D. This CDR3 is built from 12 residues. The ends were cut back, 4 bases at V and 5 bases at J, with 8 bases in the middle.

The CDR3 region is CASSAQGHYGYTF. The CDR3 region has the DNA TGTGCCAGCAGTGCACAGGGCCACTATGGCTACACCTTC. The chain links TRBV12-3 or TRBV12-4 to TRBJ1-2; TRBD1 is a possible D gene (6 bases). The CDR3 is 13 amino acids. Trimming removed 5 bases from V and 3 bases from J, with 10 bases in between.

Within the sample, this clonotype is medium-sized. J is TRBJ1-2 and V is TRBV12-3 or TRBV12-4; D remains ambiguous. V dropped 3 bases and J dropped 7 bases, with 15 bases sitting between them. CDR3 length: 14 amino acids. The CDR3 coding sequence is TGTGCCAGCAGTTTGGTCAGCCAGCCCTTTGGCTACACCTTC. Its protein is CASSLVSQPFGYTF.

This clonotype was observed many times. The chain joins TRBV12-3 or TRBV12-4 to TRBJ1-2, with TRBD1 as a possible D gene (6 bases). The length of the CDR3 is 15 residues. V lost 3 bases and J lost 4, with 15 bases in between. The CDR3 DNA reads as TGTGCCAGCAGTTTCCGCAGGGGATGGGGCTATGGCTACACCTTC. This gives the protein CASSFRRGWGYGYTF.

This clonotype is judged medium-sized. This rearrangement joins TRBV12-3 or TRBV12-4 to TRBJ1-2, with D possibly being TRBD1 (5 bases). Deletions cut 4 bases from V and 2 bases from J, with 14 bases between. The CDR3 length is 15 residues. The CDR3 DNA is TGTGCCAGCAGTTACTCTAGGACATACAACTATGGCTACACCTTC. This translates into CASSYSRTYNYGYTF.

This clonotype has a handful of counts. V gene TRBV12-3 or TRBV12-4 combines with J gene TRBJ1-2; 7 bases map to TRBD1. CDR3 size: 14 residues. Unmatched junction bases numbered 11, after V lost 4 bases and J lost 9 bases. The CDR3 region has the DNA TGTGCCAGCAGTTCCAGAGACAGGGATAGACGCTACACCTTC. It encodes CASSSRDRDRRYTF.

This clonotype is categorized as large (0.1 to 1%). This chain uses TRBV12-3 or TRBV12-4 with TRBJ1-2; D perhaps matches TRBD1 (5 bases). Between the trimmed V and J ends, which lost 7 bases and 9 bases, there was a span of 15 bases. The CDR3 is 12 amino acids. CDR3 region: CASTLDQGSYTF. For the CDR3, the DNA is TGTGCCAGCACCCTCGACCAGGGAAGCTACACCTTC.

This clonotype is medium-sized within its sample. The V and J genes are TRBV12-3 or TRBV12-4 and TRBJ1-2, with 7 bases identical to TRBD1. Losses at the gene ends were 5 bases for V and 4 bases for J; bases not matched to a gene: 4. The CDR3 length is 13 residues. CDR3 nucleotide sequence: TGTGCCAGCAGTGCAGGGACAGTCTATGGCTACACCTTC. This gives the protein CASSAGTVYGYTF.

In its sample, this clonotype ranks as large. The CDR3 DNA reads TGTGCCAGCAGTTTTGGCGGCTCCGAAAAGGGCTACACCTTC. Translating it yields CASSFGGSEKGYTF. The chain uses TRBV12-3 or TRBV12-4 and TRBJ1-2; D not certain. Between the trimmed V and J ends, which lost 3 bases and 8 bases, there was a span of 16 bases. The CDR3 length is 14 residues.

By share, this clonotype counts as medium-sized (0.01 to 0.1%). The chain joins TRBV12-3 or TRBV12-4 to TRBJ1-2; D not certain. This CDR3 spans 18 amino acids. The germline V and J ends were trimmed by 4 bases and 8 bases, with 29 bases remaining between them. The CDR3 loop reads CASSSPTGRDKRSSGYTF. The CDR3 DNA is TGTGCCAGCAGTTCCCCAACTGGCCGGGATAAACGCAGCTCGGGCTACACCTTC.